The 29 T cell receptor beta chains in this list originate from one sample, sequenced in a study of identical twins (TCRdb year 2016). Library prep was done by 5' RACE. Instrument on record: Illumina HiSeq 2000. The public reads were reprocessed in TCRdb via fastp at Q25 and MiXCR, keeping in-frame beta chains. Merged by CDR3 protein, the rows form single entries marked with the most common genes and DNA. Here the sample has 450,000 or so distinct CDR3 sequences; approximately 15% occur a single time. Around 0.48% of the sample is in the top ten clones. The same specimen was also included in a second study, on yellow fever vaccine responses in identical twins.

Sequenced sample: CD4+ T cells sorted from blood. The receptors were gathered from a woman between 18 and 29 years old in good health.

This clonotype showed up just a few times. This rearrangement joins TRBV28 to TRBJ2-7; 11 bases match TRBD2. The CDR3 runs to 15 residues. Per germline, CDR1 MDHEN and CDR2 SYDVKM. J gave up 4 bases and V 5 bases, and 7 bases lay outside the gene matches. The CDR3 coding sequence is TGTGCCAGCAGTCAAGGGACTAGCGGAAGATACGAGCAGTACTTC. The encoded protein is CASSQGTSGRYEQYF.

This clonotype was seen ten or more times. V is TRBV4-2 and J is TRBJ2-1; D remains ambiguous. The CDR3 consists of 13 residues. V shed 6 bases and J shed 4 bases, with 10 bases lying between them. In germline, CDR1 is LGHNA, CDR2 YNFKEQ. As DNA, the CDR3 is TGTGCCAGCAGTCCGACACGTTACAATGAGCAGTTCTTC. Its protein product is CASSPTRYNEQFF.

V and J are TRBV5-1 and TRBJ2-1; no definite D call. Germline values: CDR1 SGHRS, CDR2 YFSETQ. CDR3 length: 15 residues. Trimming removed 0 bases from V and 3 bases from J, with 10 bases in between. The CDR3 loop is CASSLAIDNYNEQFF. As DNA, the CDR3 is TGCGCCAGCAGCTTGGCCATAGACAACTACAATGAGCAGTTCTTC.

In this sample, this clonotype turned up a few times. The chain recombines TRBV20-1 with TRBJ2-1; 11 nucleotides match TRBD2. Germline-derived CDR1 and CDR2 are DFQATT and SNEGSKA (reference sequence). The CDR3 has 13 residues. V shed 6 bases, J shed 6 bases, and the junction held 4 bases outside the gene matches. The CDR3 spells CSARTSGSNEQFF. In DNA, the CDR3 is TGCAGTGCCAGGACTAGCGGGTCCAATGAGCAGTTCTTC.

CDR3 bases: TGCGCCAGCAGCTTGGGGCTGCCCAGCTCTGGGGCCAACGTCCTGACTTTC. This encodes CASSLGLPSSGANVLTF. This chain uses TRBV5-1 with TRBJ2-6; no clear D gene. Germline-derived CDR1 and CDR2 are SGHRS and YFSETQ. Trimming pared 0 bases from V and 0 bases from J, leaving 10 bases between. The CDR3 has 17 residues.

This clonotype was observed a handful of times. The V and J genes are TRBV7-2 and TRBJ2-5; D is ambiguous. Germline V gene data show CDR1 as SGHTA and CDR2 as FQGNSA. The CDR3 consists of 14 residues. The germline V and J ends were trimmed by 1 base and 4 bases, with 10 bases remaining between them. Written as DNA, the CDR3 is TGTGCCAGCAGCTTAGGCAGATTCGCAGAGACCCAGTACTTC. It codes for CASSLGRFAETQYF.

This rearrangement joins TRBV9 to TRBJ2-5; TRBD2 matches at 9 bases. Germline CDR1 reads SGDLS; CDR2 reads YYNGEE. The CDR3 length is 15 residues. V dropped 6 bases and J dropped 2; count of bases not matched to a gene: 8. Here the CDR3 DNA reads TGTGCCAGCACCCGCCTAGCGGGGTCACAAGAGACCCAGTACTTC. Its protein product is CASTRLAGSQETQYF.

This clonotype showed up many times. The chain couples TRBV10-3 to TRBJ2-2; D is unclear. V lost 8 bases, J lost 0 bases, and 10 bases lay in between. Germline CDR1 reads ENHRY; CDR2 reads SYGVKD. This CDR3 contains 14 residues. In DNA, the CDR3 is TGTGCCATCCGCCGGGCATCGAACACCGGGGAGCTGTTTTTT. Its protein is CAIRRASNTGELFF.

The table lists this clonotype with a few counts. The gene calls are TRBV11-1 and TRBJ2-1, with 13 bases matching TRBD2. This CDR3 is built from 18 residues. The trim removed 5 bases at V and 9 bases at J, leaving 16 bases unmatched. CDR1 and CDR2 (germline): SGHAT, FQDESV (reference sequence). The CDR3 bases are TGTGCCAGCAGCCAAAGAGAGAAGAACACTAGCGGGAGGGTTGAGCAGTTCTTC. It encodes CASSQREKNTSGRVEQFF.

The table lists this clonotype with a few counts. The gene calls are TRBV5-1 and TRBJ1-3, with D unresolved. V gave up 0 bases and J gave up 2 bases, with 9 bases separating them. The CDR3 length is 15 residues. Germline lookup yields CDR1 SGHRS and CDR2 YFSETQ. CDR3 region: CASSLGSTAGNTIYF. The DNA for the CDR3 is TGCGCCAGCAGCTTGGGTTCCACGGCTGGAAACACCATATATTTT.

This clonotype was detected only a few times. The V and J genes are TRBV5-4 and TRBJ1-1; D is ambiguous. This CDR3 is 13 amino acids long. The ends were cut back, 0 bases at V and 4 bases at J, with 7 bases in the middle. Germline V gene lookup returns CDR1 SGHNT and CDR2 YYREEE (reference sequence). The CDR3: CASSLARTTEAFF. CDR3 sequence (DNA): TGTGCCAGCAGCTTGGCGAGGACCACTGAAGCTTTCTTT.

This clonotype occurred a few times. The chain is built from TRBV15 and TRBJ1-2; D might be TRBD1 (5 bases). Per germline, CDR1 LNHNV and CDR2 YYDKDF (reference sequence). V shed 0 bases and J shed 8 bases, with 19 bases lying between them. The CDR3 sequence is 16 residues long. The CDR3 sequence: CATSRDSKGPRGGYTF. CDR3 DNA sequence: TGTGCCACCAGCAGAGACTCCAAGGGACCTAGAGGAGGCTACACCTTC. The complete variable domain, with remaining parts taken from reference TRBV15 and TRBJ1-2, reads DAMVIQNPRYQVTQFGKPVTLSCSQTLNHNVMYWYQQKSSQAPKLLFHYYDKDFNNEADTPDNFQSRRPNTSFCFLDIRSPGLGDTAMYLCATSRDSKGPRGGYTFGSGTRLTVV.

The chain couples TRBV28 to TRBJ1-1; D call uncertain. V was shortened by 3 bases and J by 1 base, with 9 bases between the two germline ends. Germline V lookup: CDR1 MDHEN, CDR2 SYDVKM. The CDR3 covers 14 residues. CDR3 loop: CASSFYEGNTEAFF. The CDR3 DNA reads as TGTGCCAGCAGTTTTTATGAGGGGAACACTGAAGCTTTCTTT.

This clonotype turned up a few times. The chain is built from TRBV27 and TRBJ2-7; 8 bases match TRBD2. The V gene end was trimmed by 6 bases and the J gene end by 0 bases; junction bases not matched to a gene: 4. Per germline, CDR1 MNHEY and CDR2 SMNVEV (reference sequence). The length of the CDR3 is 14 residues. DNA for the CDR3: TGTGCCAGCAGCAAACTAGCGGTCTCCTACGAGCAGTACTTC. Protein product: CASSKLAVSYEQYF.

CDR3 sequence reads: CSDNREYGYTF. DNA for the CDR3: TGCAGTGACAATCGGGAATATGGCTACACCTTC. The rearrangement joins TRBV20-1 to TRBJ1-2; D is undetermined. The CDR3 contains 11 residues. Looked up from germline, CDR1 is DFQATT and CDR2 is SNEGSKA (reference sequence). The germline V and J ends were trimmed by 7 bases and 5 bases, with 11 bases remaining between them.

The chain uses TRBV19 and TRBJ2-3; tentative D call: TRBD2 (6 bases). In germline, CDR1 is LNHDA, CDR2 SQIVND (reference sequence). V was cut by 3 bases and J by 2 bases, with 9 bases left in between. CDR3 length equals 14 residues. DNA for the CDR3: TGTGCCAGTAGTATTGGACTATTCACAGATACGCAGTATTTT. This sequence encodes CASSIGLFTDTQYF.

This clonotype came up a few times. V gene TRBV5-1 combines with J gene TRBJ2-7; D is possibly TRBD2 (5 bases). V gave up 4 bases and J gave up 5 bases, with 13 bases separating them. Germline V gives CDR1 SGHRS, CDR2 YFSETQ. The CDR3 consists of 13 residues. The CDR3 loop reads CASSPRGSDEQYF. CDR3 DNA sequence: TGCGCCAGCAGCCCACGAGGTAGCGACGAGCAGTACTTC.

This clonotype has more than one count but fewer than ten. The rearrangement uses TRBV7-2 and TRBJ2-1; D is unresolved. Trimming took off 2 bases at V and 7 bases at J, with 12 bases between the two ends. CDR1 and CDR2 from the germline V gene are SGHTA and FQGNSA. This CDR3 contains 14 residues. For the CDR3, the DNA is TGTGCCAGCAGCTTAAGTTTTAGGGCTAATGAGCAGTTCTTC. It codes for CASSLSFRANEQFF.

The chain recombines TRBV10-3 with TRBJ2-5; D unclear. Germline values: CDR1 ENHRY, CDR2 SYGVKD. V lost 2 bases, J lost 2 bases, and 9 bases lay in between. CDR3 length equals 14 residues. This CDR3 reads CAISEVSSQETQYF. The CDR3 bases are TGTGCCATCAGTGAGGTGTCTAGTCAAGAGACCCAGTACTTC.

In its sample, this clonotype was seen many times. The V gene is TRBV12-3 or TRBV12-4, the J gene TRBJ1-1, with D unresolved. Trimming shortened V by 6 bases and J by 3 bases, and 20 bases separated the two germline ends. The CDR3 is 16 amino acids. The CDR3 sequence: CASSQSALVGDTEAFF. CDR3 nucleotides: TGTGCCAGCAGCCAGAGCGCGTTGGTAGGAGACACTGAAGCTTTCTTT.

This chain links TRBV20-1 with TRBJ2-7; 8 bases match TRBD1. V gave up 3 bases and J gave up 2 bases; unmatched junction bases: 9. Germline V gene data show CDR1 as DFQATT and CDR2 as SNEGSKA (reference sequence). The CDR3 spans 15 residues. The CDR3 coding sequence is TGCAGTGCTAGCCTCCCCAAGGACAGGGCCTACGAGCAGTACTTC. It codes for CSASLPKDRAYEQYF.

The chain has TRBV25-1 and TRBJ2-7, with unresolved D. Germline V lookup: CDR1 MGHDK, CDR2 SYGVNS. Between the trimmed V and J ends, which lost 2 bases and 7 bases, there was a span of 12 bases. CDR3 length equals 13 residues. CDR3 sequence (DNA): TGTGCCAGCAGTGAAGCCCAGGCTCGGGAGCAGTACTTC. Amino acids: CASSEAQAREQYF.

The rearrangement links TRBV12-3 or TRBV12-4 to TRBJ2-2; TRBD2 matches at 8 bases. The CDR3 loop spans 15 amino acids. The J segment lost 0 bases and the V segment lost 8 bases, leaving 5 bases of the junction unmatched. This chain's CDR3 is CASLRGGTNTGELFF. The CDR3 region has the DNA TGTGCCAGCCTTCGGGGGGGCACGAACACCGGGGAGCTGTTTTTT.

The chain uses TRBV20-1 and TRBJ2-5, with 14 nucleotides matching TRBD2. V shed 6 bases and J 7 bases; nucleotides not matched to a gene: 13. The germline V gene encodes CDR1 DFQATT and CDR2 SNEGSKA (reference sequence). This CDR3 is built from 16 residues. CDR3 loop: CSAFLVTSGGAGTQYF. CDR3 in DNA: TGCAGTGCCTTTCTCGTGACTAGCGGGGGGGCAGGGACCCAGTACTTC.

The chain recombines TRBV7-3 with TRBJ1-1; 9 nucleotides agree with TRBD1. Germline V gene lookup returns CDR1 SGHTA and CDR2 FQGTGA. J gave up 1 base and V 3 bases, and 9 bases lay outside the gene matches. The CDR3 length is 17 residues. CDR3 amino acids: CASSLFGTGIQNTEAFF. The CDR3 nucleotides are TGTGCCAGCAGCTTGTTCGGGACAGGGATACAGAACACTGAAGCTTTCTTT.

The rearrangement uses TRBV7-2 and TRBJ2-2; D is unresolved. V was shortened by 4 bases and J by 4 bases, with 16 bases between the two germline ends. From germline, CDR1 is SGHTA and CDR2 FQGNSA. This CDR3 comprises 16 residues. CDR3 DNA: TGTGCCAGCAGCTCTCGGGTTTCCCAGATCACCGGGGAGCTGTTTTTT. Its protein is CASSSRVSQITGELFF.

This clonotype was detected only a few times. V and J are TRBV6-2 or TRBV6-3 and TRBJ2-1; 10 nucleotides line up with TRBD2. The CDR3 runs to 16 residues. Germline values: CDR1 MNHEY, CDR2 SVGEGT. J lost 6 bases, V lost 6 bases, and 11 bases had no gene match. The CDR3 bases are TGTGCCAGCAGCGGACCCGGGGTAGCGGGAGGCAATGAGCAGTTCTTC. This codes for CASSGPGVAGGNEQFF.

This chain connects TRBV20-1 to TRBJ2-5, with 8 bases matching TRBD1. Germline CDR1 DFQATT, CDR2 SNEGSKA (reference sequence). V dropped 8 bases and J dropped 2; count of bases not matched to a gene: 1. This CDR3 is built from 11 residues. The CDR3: CSRDRQETQYF. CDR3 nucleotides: TGCAGTCGGGACAGGCAAGAGACCCAGTACTTC.

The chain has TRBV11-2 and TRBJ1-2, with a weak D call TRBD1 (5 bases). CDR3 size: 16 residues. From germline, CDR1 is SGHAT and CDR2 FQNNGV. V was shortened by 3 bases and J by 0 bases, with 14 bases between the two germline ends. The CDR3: CASSFAQGASNYGYTF. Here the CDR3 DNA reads TGTGCCAGCAGCTTCGCCCAGGGCGCTTCTAACTATGGCTACACCTTC.